One and the same sample provided the 12 T cell receptor beta chains below, sequenced in a study of control samples from healthy donors and cancer patients (dated by TCRdb to the early 2020s). Libraries were constructed by the immunoSEQ multiplex PCR assay. TCRdb mirrors the immuneACCESS table, restricted to in-frame sequences. Some clones are absent from its copies; in checked studies, under half trace to an unresolved V gene, and the reason for the others is unknown. For this sample the table gives some 130,000 clones, of which approximately 90% were detected only once. The top ten clones comprise 2% to 3% of the sample. The specimen sequenced was blood. All receptors derive from a man aged 35 to 55 in good health.

V gene TRBV6-4 combines with J gene TRBJ2-2; D unresolved. The CDR3 runs 15 residues. In germline, CDR1 is MRHNA, CDR2 SNTAGT. The ends were cut back, 3 bases at V and 0 bases at J, with 8 bases in the middle. CDR3 DNA sequence: TGTGCCAGCAGTGAGTACAGCTCGAACACCGGGGAGCTGTTTTTT. This translates into CASSEYSSNTGELFF.

The chain uses TRBV7-9 and TRBJ2-1; perhaps TRBD1 as D (5 bases). V lost 2 bases, J lost 3 bases, and 14 bases lay in between. Per germline, CDR1 SEHNR and CDR2 FQNEAQ (reference sequence). The CDR3 length is 16 residues. The CDR3 here is CASSLTRERSYNEQFF. The CDR3 DNA reads as TGTGCCAGCAGCTTAACCAGGGAACGGAGCTACAATGAGCAGTTCTTC.

This sequence joins TRBV15 and TRBJ1-6; possibly TRBD1 for D (5 bases). This CDR3 has 15 amino acids. Germline lookup yields CDR1 LNHNV and CDR2 YYDKDF (reference sequence). Trimming pared 0 bases from V and 5 bases from J, leaving 8 bases between. The CDR3 reads CATSREKGNNSPLHF. In DNA, the CDR3 is TGTGCCACCAGCAGAGAGAAGGGGAATAATTCACCCCTCCACTTT.

The chain carries TRBV5-1 and TRBJ2-3; tentatively, D is TRBD1 (6 bases). V gave up 4 bases and J gave up 0 bases, with 12 bases separating them. This CDR3 comprises 15 residues. Per the germline V gene, CDR1 is SGHRS and CDR2 is YFSETQ. CDR3 in DNA: TGCGCCAGCAGCGTAGACAGGAGTAGCACAGATACGCAGTATTTT. Translation gives CASSVDRSSTDTQYF.

Ten or more counts support this clone. This chain links TRBV2 with TRBJ1-2, with D unclear. The germline gives CDR1 SNHLY, CDR2 FYNNEI. The V and J ends lost 9 bases and 3 bases respectively, with 17 bases between them. The CDR3 runs 14 residues. The CDR3 here is CARETRTPHYGYTF. DNA of the CDR3: TGTGCCAGGGAAACACGGACCCCACACTATGGCTACACCTTC.

This clone appeared a single time. V and J are TRBV2 and TRBJ2-5, with TRBD2 identical over 10 bases. CDR1 SNHLY and CDR2 FYNNEI come from the germline V gene. Trimming removed 7 bases from V and 7 bases from J; junction bases left unmatched: 12. This CDR3 contains 15 residues. The chain's CDR3 is CASKLSGGGSSTQYF. The CDR3 DNA follows: TGTGCCAGCAAACTCAGCGGGGGGGGCTCTTCGACCCAGTACTTC.

This rearrangement joins TRBV28 to TRBJ1-5; 7 positions match TRBD1. This CDR3 is built from 16 residues. Trimming at V came to 5 bases and at J to 2 bases, leaving 9 bases not matched to a gene. In germline, CDR1 is MDHEN, CDR2 SYDVKM. The CDR3 DNA sequence: TGTGCCAGCAGTCCCTGGACAGGTGGCGGCAATCAGCCCCAGCATTTT. Its protein is CASSPWTGGGNQPQHF.

J is TRBJ1-5 and V is TRBV15; the D gene is possibly TRBD1 (6 bases). The CDR3 sequence is 15 residues long. Germline-derived CDR1 and CDR2 are LNHNV and YYDKDF (reference sequence). Trimming cost V 9 bases and J 1 base, with 16 bases left between them. CDR3 protein: CATSGEQGSNQPQHF. CDR3 sequence (DNA): TGTGCCACTTCAGGGGAACAGGGCAGCAATCAGCCCCAGCATTTT.

The gene calls are TRBV6-5 and TRBJ1-1; no definite D call. This CDR3 is 14 amino acids long. V was pared by 5 bases and J by 1 base, with 11 bases between. Per germline, CDR1 MNHEY and CDR2 SVGAGI. The DNA of the CDR3 is TGTGCCAGCAGTCCGGACGTTTGGAACACTGAAGCTTTCTTT. Its protein product is CASSPDVWNTEAFF.

The chain couples TRBV18 to TRBJ1-5; 7 nucleotides match TRBD1. CDR3 length equals 13 residues. Per the germline V gene, CDR1 is KGHSH and CDR2 is LQKENI. The trim removed 5 bases at V and 5 bases at J, leaving 3 bases unmatched. CDR3 sequence (DNA): TGTGCCAGCTCATCAACAGGGGATCAGCCCCAGCATTTT. This translates into CASSSTGDQPQHF.

The CDR3 is CSASSGTSSYEQYF. CDR3 in DNA: TGCAGTGCTAGTTCCGGGACTTCTTCCTACGAGCAGTACTTC. The chain carries TRBV20-1 and TRBJ2-7; a weak D match, TRBD2 (6 bases). Germline V gene sequence: CDR1 DFQATT, CDR2 SNEGSKA (reference sequence). Trimming shortened V by 3 bases and J by 1 base, and 13 bases separated the two germline ends. The CDR3 consists of 14 residues.

J is TRBJ2-5 and V is TRBV7-9, with 11 bases lining up with TRBD1. The CDR3 runs 15 residues. Germline V lookup: CDR1 SEHNR, CDR2 FQNEAQ (reference sequence). The V segment lost 4 bases and the J segment 5 bases; nucleotides outside the gene matches: 6. The CDR3 DNA reads TGTGCCAGCAGCTACCGGACAGGGGGCATCGAGACCCAGTACTTC. Protein product: CASSYRTGGIETQYF.